These 5 T cell receptor beta chains came from one sample sequenced in a study of blood T cell repertoires in COVID-19. The assay was immunoSEQ multiplex PCR, and TCRdb's table has in-frame clones only and misses some. The sample holds approximately 340,000 clones, approximately 90% seen once. Sequencing used peripheral blood. These receptors were collected from a man aged 25 to 40 with COVID-19, enrolled during active disease.

A single count supports this clone. This rearrangement joins TRBV6-5 to TRBJ2-7, with 11 bases matching TRBD1. The length of the CDR3 is 13 residues. The junction had 5 bases not matched to a gene; V was cut back by 7 bases and J by 6 bases. Germline V gene data show CDR1 as MNHEY and CDR2 as SVGAGI. Written as DNA, the CDR3 is TGTGCCAGCAATGGACAGGGGGCATTCGAGCAGTACTTC. It yields the protein CASNGQGAFEQYF.

The chain recombines TRBV18 with TRBJ1-3, with D tentatively TRBD1 (6 bases). V dropped 7 bases and J dropped 0 bases, with 19 bases sitting between them. CDR3 length: 17 residues. Looked up from germline, CDR1 is KGHSH and CDR2 is LQKENI. This CDR3 is CASLRLGGLSSGNTIYF. As DNA, the CDR3 is TGTGCCAGCTTACGACTAGGGGGACTAAGCTCTGGAAACACCATATATTTT.

This sequence joins TRBV7-3 and TRBJ2-1; TRBD2 matches at 11 bases. V shed 3 bases and J 5 bases; nucleotides not matched to a gene: 3. This CDR3 is built from 15 residues. Germline-derived CDR1 and CDR2 are SGHTA and FQGTGA. The CDR3 DNA sequence: TGTGCCAGCAGCTTGGGGACTAGCGGAAACAATGAGCAGTTCTTC. It codes for CASSLGTSGNNEQFF.

The CDR3 loop is CASSRQGGTEAFF. The CDR3 bases are TGTGCCAGCTCGCGACAGGGTGGCACTGAAGCTTTCTTT. This chain connects TRBV18 to TRBJ1-1; 7 positions match TRBD1. Germline V gene data show CDR1 as KGHSH and CDR2 as LQKENI. The ends lost 6 bases at V and 4 bases at J; junction bases unmatched: 5. The CDR3 covers 13 residues.

This rearrangement joins TRBV5-1 to TRBJ2-5, with D tentatively TRBD1 (6 bases). In germline, CDR1 is SGHRS, CDR2 YFSETQ. Trimming shortened V by 2 bases and J by 1 base, and 9 bases separated the two germline ends. There are 14 residues in the CDR3. CDR3 in amino acids: CASSFRQAQETQYF. The CDR3 coding sequence is TGCGCCAGCAGCTTCAGACAGGCCCAAGAGACCCAGTACTTC.